A single sample is the source of the 23 T cell receptor beta chains below, sequenced in a study of cytomegalovirus exposure and HLA in healthy donors. Vbeta (60) and Jbeta (13) primers were used in the PCR. Sequencing was performed with immunoSEQ multiplex PCR; in TCRdb, only in-frame clones are kept and a portion is missing. Counted here are around 65,000 clones, about four fifths occurring once; the ten biggest clones make up less than 5%. Sequenced sample: PBMCs. Every receptor here comes from a woman in her twenties or thirties in good health and CMV-seronegative.

This chain connects TRBV6-1 to TRBJ2-3; D call uncertain. V was cut by 2 bases and J by 2 bases, with 8 bases left in between. In germline, CDR1 is MNHNS, CDR2 SASEGT. The CDR3 length is 14 residues. In nucleotides, the CDR3 is TGTGCCAGCAGTGAACTAGGTTACACAGATACGCAGTATTTT. The encoded protein is CASSELGYTDTQYF.

V usage is TRBV14 and J usage is TRBJ2-3; TRBD2 matches at 9 bases. The trim removed 4 bases at V and 5 bases at J, leaving 7 bases unmatched. The CDR3 spans 15 residues. Germline lookup yields CDR1 SGHDN and CDR2 FVKESK. CDR3 sequence reads: CASSPLAGEGDTQYF. The CDR3 DNA follows: TGTGCCAGCAGCCCATTAGCGGGAGAAGGAGATACGCAGTATTTT.

The chain has TRBV9 and TRBJ2-7; 14 nucleotides line up with TRBD2. The length of the CDR3 is 16 residues. V shed 4 bases, J shed 0 bases, and the junction held 3 bases outside the gene matches. Looked up from germline, CDR1 is SGDLS and CDR2 is YYNGEE. The CDR3 here is CASSQGLAGASYEQYF. DNA of the CDR3: TGTGCCAGCAGCCAGGGACTAGCGGGAGCCTCCTACGAGCAGTACTTC.

This clone occurred a few times. The same CDR3 also results from other DNA sequences found in this sample. The rearrangement links TRBV5-1 to TRBJ1-2; TRBD1 agrees at 8 bases. After removal of 5 bases from V and 4 bases from J, the junction contained 7 bases not matched to a gene. CDR3 length: 14 residues. The germline V gene encodes CDR1 SGHRS and CDR2 YFSETQ. The CDR3 DNA follows: TGCGCCAGCAGTCCCGACAGGGGTGTCTATGGCTACACCTTC. Amino acid sequence: CASSPDRGVYGYTF. Combining the CDR3 with reference TRBV5-1 and TRBJ1-2 gives the whole variable domain KAGVTQTPRYLIKTRGQQVTLSCSPISGHRSVSWYQQTPGQGLQFLFEYFSETQRNKGNFPGRFSGRQFSNSRSEMNVSTLELGDSALYLCASSPDRGVYGYTFGSGTRLTVV.

The V and J genes are TRBV27 and TRBJ1-1, with TRBD1 as a possible D gene (5 bases). Germline V gene data show CDR1 as MNHEY and CDR2 as SMNVEV (reference sequence). The ends were cut back, 2 bases at V and 6 bases at J, with 7 bases in the middle. This CDR3 comprises 12 residues. The CDR3 DNA reads TGTGCCAGCAGTTTACTAGGGGCTGAAGCTTTCTTT. As protein: CASSLLGAEAFF.

V usage is TRBV5-4 and J usage is TRBJ2-7; D perhaps matches TRBD2 (5 bases). V gave up 3 bases and J gave up 1 base, with 14 bases separating them. CDR1 is SGHNT, CDR2 YYREEE, per germline (reference sequence). The CDR3 has 15 amino acids. The DNA of the CDR3 is TGTGCCAGCAGCTACTCTAGATCGGGGTCCTACGAGCAGTACTTC. Amino acid sequence: CASSYSRSGSYEQYF.

This clone turned up a few times. The gene calls are TRBV6-1 and TRBJ2-3; TRBD1 aligns across 7 bases. Trimming removed 5 bases from V and 4 bases from J; junction bases left unmatched: 6. Germline assignment: CDR1 MNHNS and CDR2 SASEGT. This CDR3 is 14 amino acids long. The DNA for the CDR3 is TGTGCCAGCAGTTTGACAGGGCAGGCAGATACGCAGTATTTT. Encoded protein: CASSLTGQADTQYF.

The rearrangement links TRBV7-2 to TRBJ2-5, with D perhaps TRBD2 (7 bases). The CDR3 runs 17 residues. CDR1 SGHTA and CDR2 FQGNSA come from the germline V gene. V shed 6 bases and J shed 5 bases, with 25 bases lying between them. CDR3 DNA: TGTGCCAGCAGTTCCTGGGTAGGGGGGGGAGTCAGGGAGACCCAGTACTTC. Translated: CASSSWVGGGVRETQYF.

The chain combines TRBV4-1 with TRBJ1-4, with unresolved D. V was shortened by 0 bases and J by 5 bases, with 10 bases between the two germline ends. Looked up from germline, CDR1 is MGHRA and CDR2 is YSYEKL. This CDR3 spans 15 amino acids. CDR3 coding DNA: TGCGCCAGCAGCCAAGATGAGGGTAGGAATGAAAAACTGTTTTTT. Amino acids: CASSQDEGRNEKLFF.

The V gene is TRBV18, the J gene TRBJ1-2; 7 nucleotides match TRBD1. The germline CDR1 and CDR2 sequences are KGHSH and LQKENI. There are 15 residues in the CDR3. V lost 3 bases and J lost 6; bases outside the gene matches: 10. The CDR3 nucleotides read TGTGCCAGCTCACCGACAGCCACAGGGGACCATGGCTACACCTTC. This gives the protein CASSPTATGDHGYTF.

The chain recombines TRBV9 with TRBJ1-1; 7 nucleotides agree with TRBD1. Germline CDR1 is SGDLS and CDR2 is YYNGEE. V lost 3 bases and J lost 0; bases outside the gene matches: 5. The CDR3 is made up of 15 amino acids. The CDR3 nucleotides read TGTGCCAGCAGCGCACTACAGGGGATGAACACTGAAGCTTTCTTT. It codes for CASSALQGMNTEAFF.

The table lists this clone with a count of one. J is TRBJ1-1 and V is TRBV30, with D possibly TRBD1 on 6 matching bases. In germline, CDR1 is GTSNPN, CDR2 SVGIG (reference sequence). Trimming left V 5 bases short and J 0 bases short, with 13 bases between. The CDR3 is made up of 14 amino acids. The CDR3 sequence: CAWGPGQLNTEAFF. The CDR3 bases are TGTGCCTGGGGGCCAGGACAGCTGAACACTGAAGCTTTCTTT.

The CDR3 bases are TGTGCCAGCAGTCCGTATAGTGGTGGCTATGGCTACACCTTC. Amino acids: CASSPYSGGYGYTF. The rearrangement uses TRBV6-5 and TRBJ1-2; D remains unclear. Germline CDR1 MNHEY, CDR2 SVGAGI. V shed 5 bases and J shed 4 bases, with 14 bases lying between them. This CDR3 is built from 14 residues.

V and J are TRBV30 and TRBJ2-3; TRBD2 matches 10 bases. The CDR3 is 15 residues long. Germline CDR1 is GTSNPN and CDR2 is SVGIG (reference sequence). V lost 0 bases to trimming and J lost 3 bases; unmatched junction nucleotides: 3. The CDR3 region has the DNA TGTGCCTGGAGTGTAGGAGCGGGAGGGACAGATACGCAGTATTTT. Protein product: CAWSVGAGGTDTQYF.

This clone was seen once. The chain couples TRBV4-3 to TRBJ1-2; D not certain. CDR1 is LGHNA and CDR2 is YSLEER in the germline V gene. This CDR3 region has 13 residues. V dropped 4 bases and J dropped 1 base, with 7 bases sitting between them. This CDR3 is CASSRGLNYGYTF. In DNA form, the CDR3 reads TGCGCCAGCAGCCGCGGACTTAACTATGGCTACACCTTC.

This rearrangement joins TRBV27 to TRBJ2-5; D ambiguous. CDR3 length: 11 amino acids. Between the trimmed V and J ends, which lost 6 bases and 7 bases, there was a span of 9 bases. The germline CDR1 and CDR2 sequences are MNHEY and SMNVEV (reference sequence). CDR3 residues: CASSSLGTQYF. The CDR3 DNA follows: TGTGCCAGCAGCAGTCTTGGGACCCAGTACTTC.

V is TRBV7-2 and J is TRBJ2-7; weak D call: TRBD1 (6 bases). V lost 5 bases and J 3 bases, leaving 11 bases between the germline ends. Germline V CDR1 and CDR2: SGHTA, FQGNSA. The CDR3 length is 13 residues. Here the CDR3 reads CASSPDRGYEQYF. CDR3 nucleotides: TGTGCCAGCAGCCCGGACAGAGGCTACGAGCAGTACTTC.

The V and J genes are TRBV5-1 and TRBJ1-4, with D possibly TRBD1 on 5 matching bases. From germline, CDR1 is SGHRS and CDR2 YFSETQ. Between the trimmed V and J ends, which lost 4 bases and 2 bases, there was a span of 15 bases. This CDR3 has 16 amino acids. This CDR3 is CASSLTVLGTNEKLFF. The DNA for the CDR3 is TGCGCCAGCAGCCTGACAGTACTCGGGACTAATGAAAAACTGTTTTTT.

This clone appeared once. This chain joins TRBV7-6 and TRBJ2-7; D perhaps matches TRBD2 (6 bases). There are 15 residues in the CDR3. V was cut by 1 base and J by 4 bases, with 14 bases left in between. The germline V gene has CDR1 SGHVS and CDR2 FNYEAQ. CDR3 residues: CASSLVTGGVYEQYF. CDR3 nucleotides: TGTGCCAGCAGCTTAGTAACAGGAGGGGTTTACGAGCAGTACTTC.

The chain couples TRBV6-5 to TRBJ2-1, with a possible D match to TRBD2 (5 bases). The ends were cut back, 0 bases at V and 0 bases at J, with 9 bases in the middle. This CDR3 is built from 16 residues. CDR1 and CDR2 (germline): MNHEY, SVGAGI. In DNA, the CDR3 is TGTGCCAGCAGTTACTCGCCGGGGAGCTCCTACAATGAGCAGTTCTTC. Its translation is CASSYSPGSSYNEQFF.

V and J are TRBV5-4 and TRBJ2-1, with D unclear. The CDR3 contains 13 residues. V was shortened by 0 bases and J by 9 bases, with 10 bases between the two germline ends. CDR1 is SGHNT and CDR2 is YYREEE in the germline V gene (reference sequence). The CDR3 DNA is TGTGCCAGCAGCTTGGTAATTTCAGGTGAGCAGTTCTTC. Translated: CASSLVISGEQFF.

The J gene is TRBJ1-2, the V gene TRBV2, with 7 bases aligning to TRBD1. The CDR3 loop spans 14 amino acids. Trimming took 3 bases from V and 3 from J; bases not matched to a gene: 4. Germline V gene lookup returns CDR1 SNHLY and CDR2 FYNNEI. The chain's CDR3 is CASSDYTGDYGYTF. Here the CDR3 DNA reads TGTGCCAGCAGTGATTACACAGGGGACTATGGCTACACCTTC.

The chain employs TRBV14 and TRBJ2-3; the D gene is possibly TRBD2 (5 bases). CDR3 length equals 15 residues. V was clipped by 0 bases and J by 2 bases, with 9 bases between them. The germline CDR1 and CDR2 sequences are SGHDN and FVKESK. The CDR3 region is CASSQERAATDTQYF. The CDR3 DNA reads TGTGCCAGCAGCCAAGAAAGAGCGGCCACAGATACGCAGTATTTT.